This T cell receptor (beta chain) was sequenced during a study of immune evolution from preneoplasia to lung adenocarcinoma. J was trimmed by 6 bases and V by 2 bases; bases with no gene match: 12. This CDR3 is 16 amino acids long. CDR1 is SGHTA and CDR2 is FQGNSA in the germline V gene. Assay: immunoSEQ multiplex PCR; the TCRdb copy retains only in-frame clones and omits some. The sample holds about 41,000 clones; more than 60% are singletons and the top ten take around 4.5%. Study results and caveats: T cell clonality was higher in KRAS-mutant than EGFR-mutant or wild-type nodules.

Concerning this clone itself: Its antigen is not known.

The TCR originated in a person between 60 and 69 years old with lung adenocarcinoma. This chain uses TRBV7-2 with TRBJ2-7, with 8 bases identical to TRBD2. Sequenced sample: FFPE invasive lung adenocarcinoma tissue. CDR3: CASSLSPGRERGEQYF. CDR3 bases: TGTGCCAGCAGCTTAAGTCCCGGGAGGGAGCGCGGCGAGCAGTACTTC.